These T cell receptor beta chains were read from a single sample in a study of cytomegalovirus exposure and HLA in healthy donors. Profiled with immunoSEQ multiplex PCR; TCRdb holds only in-frame clones, not every one. The sample consists of around 130,000 clones, approximately 80% of them appearing once. Specimen: PBMCs. The receptors shown here come from a man in his forties in good health and CMV-seronegative. Each CDR3 is given with its conserved first and last residue. D genes are given only for firm matches. Some rows mark clone size as missing; the rest say once, few, many or name a class of expanded clone.

abundance,v_gene,d_gene,j_gene,CDR3nt,CDR3aa
.,TRBV30,TRBD1,TRBJ1-5,TGTGCCTGGGGAGGGGACAGGGGATCGCTTCAGCCCCAGCATTTT,CAWGGDRGSLQPQHF
.,TRBV11-2,.,TRBJ2-3,TGTGCCAGCAGCTTAGTCGACTTCATAAGCACAGATACGCAGTATTTT,CASSLVDFISTDTQYF
.,TRBV7-9,TRBD1,TRBJ1-6,TGTTCCAGCAGCCTCTGGGACAGGGCCTATAATTCACCCCTCCACTTT,CSSSLWDRAYNSPLHF
.,TRBV10-2,TRBD2,TRBJ2-3,TGCGCCAGCAGTCCTTGGACTAGCGGGAGGGGTGGCACAGATACGCAGTATTTT,CASSPWTSGRGGTDTQYF
.,TRBV5-1,.,TRBJ1-1,TGCGCCAGCAGCTTGGACGGGAAATATGAAGCTTTCTTT,CASSLDGKYEAFF
.,TRBV27,TRBD1,TRBJ1-5,TGTGCCAGCAGTGCGACAGGGGAAAATCAGCCCCAGCATTTT,CASSATGENQPQHF
few,TRBV6-6,TRBD2,TRBJ2-7,TGTGCCAGCAGTTTAGCGGGGGGTAACGAGCAGTACTTC,CASSLAGGNEQYF
.,TRBV6-5,TRBD2,TRBJ2-1,TGTGCCAGCACGGGCGGGGGGGCCTACAATGAGCAGTTCTTC,CASTGGGAYNEQFF
few,TRBV28,TRBD2,TRBJ2-1,TGTGCCAGCAGTTTAGGCGGGGGCTACAATGAGCAGTTCTTC,CASSLGGGYNEQFF
.,TRBV20-1,.,TRBJ2-5,TGCAGTGCTATATACCAAGAGACCCAGTACTTC,CSAIYQETQYF
.,TRBV5-4,TRBD2,TRBJ2-7,TGTGCCAGCAGCTTAGCGGGGACCTACGAGCAGTCCTTC,CASSLAGTYEQSF
.,TRBV5-1,TRBD1,TRBJ2-3,TGCGCCAGCAGCTTATCAGGGGGTAGTGCAGATACGCAGTATTTT,CASSLSGGSADTQYF
.,TRBV7-8,TRBD1,TRBJ2-7,TGTGCCAGCAGCATTGGGACAGCGTCCTACGAGCAGTACTTC,CASSIGTASYEQYF
.,TRBV2,.,TRBJ2-1,TGTGCCAGCCCCCCGGGGACAGAGCAGTTCTTC,CASPPGTEQFF
.,TRBV13,.,TRBJ1-2,TGTGCCAGCCGTGGAGGGCGTACTGTCGGAGGCTACACCTTC,CASRGGRTVGGYTF
once,TRBV7-9,TRBD2,TRBJ2-5,TGTGCCAGCAGCTTCACCTCTAGCGGGTCCGAGACCCAGTACTTC,CASSFTSSGSETQYF
.,TRBV11-3,.,TRBJ2-2,TGTGCCAGCAGCTTAGATTTGGGGCCTTTAACCGGGGAGCTGTTTTTT,CASSLDLGPLTGELFF
.,TRBV7-7,TRBD1,TRBJ2-3,TGTGCCAGCAGCCCGGGGACAGGGCTAATCGCAGATACGCAGTATTTT,CASSPGTGLIADTQYF
.,TRBV5-1,.,TRBJ1-1,TGCGCCAGCAGCTTGTTTGGCGGGAACACTGAAGCTTTCTTT,CASSLFGGNTEAFF
.,TRBV18,TRBD2,TRBJ2-7,TGTGCCAGCTCCCCACCCACTGGGCGGGAGTTCCCCTACGAGCAGTACTTC,CASSPPTGREFPYEQYF
.,TRBV6-5,TRBD1,TRBJ1-4,TGTGCCAGCAGTTCAGGGGGGATGGATGAAAAACTGTTTTTT,CASSSGGMDEKLFF
.,TRBV19,TRBD2,TRBJ2-5,TGTGCCAGTAGGATTGGCGGGAGGGTAGAAGAGACCCAGTACTTC,CASRIGGRVEETQYF
.,TRBV10-1,TRBD1,TRBJ2-2,TGCGCCAGCGTCCGGGACAGGAACACCGGGGAGCTGTTTTTT,CASVRDRNTGELFF
.,TRBV19,.,TRBJ2-7,TGTGCCAGTAGTCCGTTAGCCTTCTCCTACGAGCAGTACTTC,CASSPLAFSYEQYF
.,TRBV5-6,.,TRBJ2-5,TGTGCCAGCAGCTTGGAAGGGAGGACCCAGTACTTC,CASSLEGRTQYF
.,TRBV28,.,TRBJ1-1,TGTGCCAGCAGCCTCGCCGACTTCAAAGCTTTCTTT,CASSLADFKAFF
.,TRBV5-1,TRBD1,TRBJ2-1,TGCGCCAGCAGCCTCCGACAGGGGACAGACAATGAGCAGTTCTTC,CASSLRQGTDNEQFF
.,TRBV18,TRBD1,TRBJ1-6,TGTGCCAGCTCACCCCGACCGGGACAGGCACCCTATAATTCACCCCTCCACTTT,CASSPRPGQAPYNSPLHF
.,TRBV6-5,.,TRBJ1-5,TGTGCCAGCAGTTACGCAGGGTGGCAGCCCCAGCATTTT,CASSYAGWQPQHF
once,TRBV6-5,.,TRBJ1-1,TGTGCCAGTAACAGGGTCCGGAGCACTGAAGCTTTCTTT,CASNRVRSTEAFF
.,TRBV7-2,TRBD1,TRBJ1-1,TGTGCCAGCAGCCCGCGGACAGGATCGGGCACTGAAGCTTTCTTT,CASSPRTGSGTEAFF
few,TRBV7-7,TRBD2,TRBJ2-5,TGTGCCAGCAGCTTAGCCGGGGGGGGAGAGACCCAGTACTTC,CASSLAGGGETQYF
.,TRBV10-3,TRBD1,TRBJ1-3,TGTGCCATCAGAGCACAGGGGACTGGAAACACCATATATTTT,CAIRAQGTGNTIYF
.,TRBV28,TRBD2,TRBJ2-2,TGTGCCAGCAGTTCCCGGGACTACCTAATTACCGGGGAGCTGTTTTTT,CASSSRDYLITGELFF
.,TRBV14,.,TRBJ1-1,TGTGCCAGCAGCCAAGATCCGGGGTCGAACACTGAAGCTTTCTTT,CASSQDPGSNTEAFF
.,TRBV6-4,.,TRBJ2-3,TGTGCCAGCAGCGCCTCGGCAGGGTCCACAGATACGCAGTATTTT,CASSASAGSTDTQYF
few,TRBV28,.,TRBJ2-1,TGTGCCAGCATTTCCGGGAGCTACAAGGCGTTCTTC,CASISGSYKAFF
.,TRBV28,.,TRBJ1-5,TGTGCCGGACAAGTAACGGGGGGCCAGCCCCAGCATTTT,CAGQVTGGQPQHF
few,TRBV5-1,.,TRBJ1-3,TGCGCCAGCAGCTTGGAACAGGGCCTCTCTGGAAACACCATATATTTT,CASSLEQGLSGNTIYF
once,TRBV5-4,TRBD1,TRBJ1-2,TGTGCCAGCAGCTTGTGGACCAAGGGGGACAGGGTTAACTATGGCTACACCTTC,CASSLWTKGDRVNYGYTF
.,TRBV2,.,TRBJ2-5,TGTGCCAGCAGTGACAGGGGCCGGGAGACCCAGTACTTC,CASSDRGRETQYF
.,TRBV29-1,.,TRBJ2-6,TGCAGCGTTCGCGAGGGTGGGGCCAACGTCCTGACTTTC,CSVREGGANVLTF